The 13 T cell receptor beta chains in this list originate from one sample, sequenced in a study of identical twins. TCRdb re-called the 5' RACE reads with MiXCR, one entry per CDR3 protein. The data show 500,000 to 650,000 distinct CDR3 sequences, with around 7.4% seen just once and 1.5% to 2% held by the top ten. The data were also submitted as part of a second study, on yellow fever vaccine responses in identical twins.

What was sequenced was PBMCs. The origin of the receptors is a woman between 18 and 29 years old in good health.

This clonotype was counted at least ten times. The V call is TRBV10-3, the J call TRBJ1-5; D is unresolved. Germline values: CDR1 ENHRY, CDR2 SYGVKD. The CDR3 consists of 13 residues. Trimming shortened V by 6 bases and J by 0 bases, and 6 bases separated the two germline ends. CDR3 sequence: CAIRPDSNQPQHF. CDR3 sequence (DNA): TGTGCCATCAGACCTGATAGCAATCAGCCCCAGCATTTT.

The chain links TRBV23-1 to TRBJ2-3; D not resolved. TRBV23-1 is an ORF, with its function uncertain. This CDR3 has 16 residues. Trimming stripped 3 bases from V and 2 bases from J, with 15 bases between. The CDR3: CASSHPVGNLTDTQYF. Written as DNA, the CDR3 is TGCGCCAGCAGTCACCCGGTTGGGAACCTCACAGATACGCAGTATTTT.

This clonotype occurred a few times. V is TRBV12-3 or TRBV12-4 and J is TRBJ2-4; the D is unclear. Trimming cost V 3 bases and J 3 bases, with 9 bases left between them. CDR3 size: 14 residues. CDR3 bases: TGTGCCAGCAGTTTCGGGTGGGGCAAAAACATTCAGTACTTC. Translating it yields CASSFGWGKNIQYF.

This clonotype was found a few times. This sequence joins TRBV11-2 and TRBJ2-3; D gene ambiguous. The germline V gene encodes CDR1 SGHAT and CDR2 FQNNGV. Trimming cost V 1 base and J 10 bases, with 12 bases left between them. CDR3 length: 13 residues. In DNA, the CDR3 is TGTGCCAGCAGCTTAGGAGTCGGGTCTCCGCAGTATTTT. Residues: CASSLGVGSPQYF.

The chain recombines TRBV6-1 with TRBJ2-7, with a possible D match to TRBD2 (6 bases). The CDR3 spans 18 residues. Trimming took 1 base from V and 1 from J, leaving 20 bases between them. The germline V gene has CDR1 MNHNS and CDR2 SASEGT. The CDR3 DNA sequence: TGTGCCAGCAGTGAAGATGTCGGAGGGGCAGGCCTATCCTACGAGCAGTACTTC. The encoded protein is CASSEDVGGAGLSYEQYF.

A few counts support this clonotype. The chain is built from TRBV29-1 and TRBJ2-2; the match to TRBD1 covers 9 bases. This CDR3 is 15 amino acids long. From germline, CDR1 is SQVTM and CDR2 ANQGSEA. J gave up 5 bases and V 5 bases, and 9 bases lay outside the gene matches. Written as DNA, the CDR3 is TGCAGCGTTACCGGACAGGGGACTTTAACCGGGGAGCTGTTTTTT. Amino acids: CSVTGQGTLTGELFF.

The chain uses TRBV10-3 and TRBJ2-3, with 11 bases fitting TRBD2. The ends lost 6 bases at V and 4 bases at J; junction bases unmatched: 3. This CDR3 contains 14 residues. CDR1 is ENHRY, CDR2 SYGVKD, per germline. The CDR3 spells CAIRTSGVPDTQYF. The DNA for the CDR3 is TGTGCCATCAGGACTAGCGGGGTGCCAGATACGCAGTATTTT.

This clonotype was observed a few times. The V gene is TRBV11-2, the J gene TRBJ2-7, with D uncertain. There are 16 residues in the CDR3. The ends were cut back, 1 base at V and 3 bases at J, with 16 bases in the middle. Germline CDR1 SGHAT, CDR2 FQNNGV. This chain's CDR3 is CASSLGLMGGIYEQYF. Written as DNA, the CDR3 is TGTGCCAGCAGCTTAGGTTTGATGGGCGGAATCTACGAGCAGTACTTC.

This clonotype came up many times. This chain uses TRBV28 with TRBJ2-1, with a possible D match to TRBD2 (5 bases). Trimming removed 5 bases at V and 2 bases at J, with 16 bases between. Germline lookup yields CDR1 MDHEN and CDR2 SYDVKM. This CDR3 region has 16 residues. The CDR3 here is CASSPRRAAPYNEQFF. The CDR3 DNA follows: TGTGCCAGCAGTCCCCGCAGAGCGGCACCCTACAATGAGCAGTTCTTC.

The CDR3 region is CATSDLAGTEAFF. CDR3 nucleotide sequence: TGTGCCACCAGTGATTTAGCGGGCACTGAAGCTTTCTTT. The chain carries TRBV24-1 and TRBJ1-1, with D hard to call. Germline V gives CDR1 KGHDR, CDR2 SFDVKD. The germline V and J ends were trimmed by 1 base and 4 bases, with 6 bases remaining between them. The CDR3 is 13 amino acids.

This clonotype was detected a few times. The rearrangement links TRBV6-5 to TRBJ2-5, with TRBD1 as a possible D gene (6 bases). Germline values: CDR1 MNHEY, CDR2 SVGAGI. This CDR3 has 15 residues. Trimming removed 0 bases at V and 5 bases at J, with 13 bases between. The CDR3 nucleotides read TGTGCCAGCAGTTACTCGACAGGCTTTGGGGAGACCCAGTACTTC. This translates into CASSYSTGFGETQYF.

This clonotype was seen many times. This chain links TRBV20-1 with TRBJ2-1; 7 positions match TRBD2. V gave up 5 bases and J gave up 9 bases; unmatched junction bases: 4. The germline CDR1 and CDR2 sequences are DFQATT and SNEGSKA (reference sequence). The CDR3 has 11 amino acids. CDR3 sequence (DNA): TGCAGTGCTGGACTAGTGCGTGAGCAGTTCTTC. This gives the protein CSAGLVREQFF.

In this sample, this clonotype turned up a few times. This chain connects TRBV7-6 to TRBJ2-2, with 10 bases fitting TRBD2. The ends lost 5 bases at V and 4 bases at J; junction bases unmatched: 19. The CDR3 extends over 20 amino acids. Germline V CDR1 and CDR2: SGHVS, FNYEAQ. The CDR3 DNA reads TGTGCCAGCAGCCCCCACCCTGCCTCACTAGCGGGAAGTGGCACCGGGGAGCTGTTTTTT. Its translation: CASSPHPASLAGSGTGELFF.